Below, 11 T cell receptor beta chains from the same sample are listed, as sequenced in a study of blood T cell repertoires in COVID-19. Data came from immunoSEQ multiplex PCR; TCRdb stores just in-frame clones and leaves some out. This table holds around 130,000 clones, roughly nine tenths found once. The specimen sequenced was peripheral blood. These receptors were collected from a man in his sixties with COVID-19, enrolled during active disease.

J is TRBJ2-1 and V is TRBV4-3; 7 bases are shared with TRBD1. The CDR3 consists of 17 residues. The germline CDR1 and CDR2 sequences are LGHNA and YSLEER. The junction had 7 bases not matched to a gene; V was cut back by 2 bases and J by 0 bases. DNA for the CDR3: TGCGCCAGCAGCCAAATGGACAGGCAAATCTCCTACAATGAGCAGTTCTTC. Residues: CASSQMDRQISYNEQFF.

The DNA of the CDR3 is TGTGCCAGCAGCTTGGCCCCGGGCTACGAGCAGTACTTC. Its protein product is CASSLAPGYEQYF. The chain is built from TRBV5-5 and TRBJ2-7; D ambiguous. This CDR3 is 13 amino acids long. The V gene's germline CDR1 is SGHKS and CDR2 YYEKEE (reference sequence). V dropped 0 bases and J dropped 3 bases, with 7 bases sitting between them.

This chain links TRBV4-1 with TRBJ1-5; the D is unclear. CDR3 size: 14 residues. CDR1 and CDR2 from the germline V gene are MGHRA and YSYEKL. V dropped 0 bases and J dropped 4 bases, with 7 bases sitting between them. CDR3: CASSQEKRNQPQHF. The CDR3 DNA follows: TGCGCCAGCAGCCAAGAGAAGAGGAATCAGCCCCAGCATTTT.

The chain employs TRBV6-1 and TRBJ1-6, with D unresolved. CDR1 and CDR2 (germline): MNHNS, SASEGT. The CDR3 length is 13 residues. The V and J ends lost 1 base and 14 bases respectively, with 12 bases between them. The CDR3 loop reads CASSEGGHGALHF. CDR3 coding DNA: TGTGCCAGCAGTGAAGGCGGCCACGGGGCCCTCCACTTT.

The chain combines TRBV24-1 with TRBJ1-1, with 8 bases lining up with TRBD1. The junction had 5 bases not matched to a gene; V was cut back by 2 bases and J by 10 bases. The CDR3 sequence is 13 residues long. Germline CDR1 reads KGHDR; CDR2 reads SFDVKD. In DNA, the CDR3 is TGTGCCACCAGTGATTCGACAGGGGCAGCAGCTTTCTTT. It specifies CATSDSTGAAAFF.

This CDR3 is CASSSSGAGGNEQFF. For the CDR3, the DNA is TGTGCCAGCAGCTCCTCAGGAGCAGGGGGCAATGAGCAGTTCTTC. The J gene is TRBJ2-1, the V gene TRBV3-1 (or the pseudogene TRBV3-2); TRBD1 agrees at 7 bases. The CDR3 has 15 residues. CDR1 is LGHDT and CDR2 is YNNKEL in the germline V gene (reference sequence). The J segment lost 6 bases and the V segment lost 5 bases, leaving 10 bases of the junction unmatched.

V is TRBV2 and J is TRBJ2-7, with 8 bases matching TRBD1. The CDR3 length is 14 residues. Germline values: CDR1 SNHLY, CDR2 FYNNEI. The V segment lost 4 bases and the J segment 8 bases; nucleotides outside the gene matches: 10. As DNA, the CDR3 is TGTGCCAGCAGTGGGGCACAGGGGGAATCTCAGCAGTACTTC. It encodes CASSGAQGESQQYF.

CDR3 coding DNA: TGTGCCAGCAGCTTGGGGACAGCCCTGGGCTATGGCTACACCTTC. Amino acids: CASSLGTALGYGYTF. The V gene is TRBV7-2, the J gene TRBJ1-2; 7 bases map to TRBD1. This CDR3 is 15 amino acids long. The V gene end was trimmed by 3 bases and the J gene end by 4 bases; junction bases not matched to a gene: 8. The germline V gene encodes CDR1 SGHTA and CDR2 FQGNSA.

The chain recombines TRBV29-1 with TRBJ2-2, with TRBD2 as a possible D gene (6 bases). Trimming shortened V by 2 bases and J by 4 bases, and 11 bases separated the two germline ends. CDR3 size: 14 residues. The germline V gene has CDR1 SQVTM and CDR2 ANQGSEA. This chain's CDR3 is CSVETGVGTGELFF. The CDR3 DNA follows: TGCAGCGTTGAAACGGGAGTAGGCACCGGGGAGCTGTTTTTT.

This chain joins TRBV3-1 (or the pseudogene TRBV3-2) and TRBJ2-7; D is possibly TRBD1 (5 bases). Germline V gene lookup returns CDR1 LGHDT and CDR2 YNNKEL (reference sequence). The V and J ends lost 0 bases and 7 bases respectively, with 16 bases between them. This CDR3 is built from 15 residues. The CDR3 coding sequence is TGTGCCAGCAGCCAAGATCTTTCGGACAATGGGGAGCAGTACTTC. This encodes CASSQDLSDNGEQYF.

The gene calls are TRBV12-2 and TRBJ1-2; no DNA check was done on the table's D call, TRBD1. TRBV12-2 is given as a pseudogene. The CDR3 is 14 amino acids. CDR3 in DNA: TGTGCAAGTCGCTTAGCGCCAGGGTGCGGTGGCTACACCTTC. Amino acids: CASRLAPGCGGYTF.